This T cell receptor (beta chain) was identified during a study of post-analysis software for immune sequencing data. With regard to this clonotype: Its antigen is unidentified.

Unique molecular identifiers were built into the TCR beta cDNA libraries. TCRdb reprocessed the PCR reads with MiXCR, giving one entry per CDR3 protein. The profile covers more than 500,000 distinct CDR3 sequences, with 30% to 40% appearing a single time and around 5.9% taken by the ten largest. Germline V gives CDR1 SGDLS, CDR2 YYNGEE. This CDR3 has 17 residues. Trimming cost V 0 bases and J 0 bases, with 16 bases left between them. General study findings and limits: Relative to controls, patients had a few TRBV segments at higher frequency, with TRBV5-6, TRBV5-1 and TRBV20-1 among these. Those with multiple sclerosis, the patient group, showed significantly lower normalized Chao1 diversity than controls. Samples from one preparation batch, clustered by F measure, grouped strongly together.

This TCR was recovered from a girl aged 2-17 years with multiple sclerosis. This chain joins TRBV9 and TRBJ2-7; a weak D match, TRBD2 (6 bases). The sample taken for sequencing was blood. CDR3 in amino acids: CASSVAPGTPSSYEQYF. CDR3 nucleotide sequence: TGTGCCAGCAGCGTAGCTCCCGGGACTCCTAGCTCCTACGAGCAGTACTTC.